The entry below describes one T cell receptor beta chain. Its target is not known. Donors counted as nominally healthy when sampled, yet unrecorded immune exposures were likely. The CDR3 is 16 amino acids. The germline V gene encodes CDR1 LNHDA and CDR2 SQIVND (reference sequence). The V gene end was trimmed by 5 bases and the J gene end by 1 base; junction bases not matched to a gene: 8. The sample originates from a study of cytomegalovirus exposure and HLA in healthy donors. Primers included in the PCR were 60 Vbeta and 13 Jbeta primers. Data came from immunoSEQ multiplex PCR; TCRdb stores just in-frame clones and leaves some out. The table has approximately 190,000 clones, about 85% seen once. Broader study findings: As immune exposure information, only CMV serostatus was available. Associated with HLA alleles at 0.05 false discovery rate in a later analysis were about 17,000 TCR beta sequences. HLA restriction was apparent for most CMV-associated TCR beta chains in a later analysis.

This chain uses TRBV19 with TRBJ1-5, with TRBD1 identical over 7 bases. This clonotype was sampled from a boy aged 2 to 9 in good health and CMV-seronegative. Sample: PBMCs. The CDR3 bases are TGTGCCAGTAGTCCCCTGCAGGGGGAAAGCAATCAGCCCCAGCATTTT. This sequence encodes CASSPLQGESNQPQHF.